Shown below are 9 T cell receptor beta chains from a single sample sequenced in a study of PD-1 blockade in classical Hodgkin lymphoma. Relapse was seen in all patients after autologous stem cell transplantation, and brentuximab vedotin exposure was variable. TCRdb's table, derived via immunoSEQ multiplex PCR, lists solely in-frame clones and lacks some. Among 80,000 to 100,000 clones listed, approximately 80% were seen once. The sequencing here drew on peripheral blood mononuclear cells (PBMCs), taken before the second cycle of nivolumab. The receptor set was obtained from a human donor with classical Hodgkin lymphoma.

This chain connects TRBV7-3 to TRBJ1-6, with 7 bases fitting TRBD1. This CDR3 is 14 amino acids long. The V segment lost 2 bases and the J segment 7 bases; nucleotides outside the gene matches: 2. Germline values: CDR1 SGHTA, CDR2 FQGTGA. The DNA of the CDR3 is TGTGCCAGCAGCTTACAGGGGGGAAATTCACCCCTCCACTTT. This translates into CASSLQGGNSPLHF.

The rearrangement uses TRBV19 and TRBJ2-1; a possible D gene is TRBD2 (6 bases). The germline CDR1 and CDR2 sequences are LNHDA and SQIVND (reference sequence). This CDR3 has 16 residues. V dropped 7 bases and J dropped 0 bases, with 16 bases sitting between them. CDR3 residues: CASKGGKGSSYNEQFF. The CDR3 DNA reads TGTGCCAGTAAAGGCGGGAAGGGGAGCTCCTACAATGAGCAGTTCTTC.

The J gene is TRBJ2-1, the V gene TRBV7-9, with 12 positions matching TRBD2. This CDR3 is built from 13 residues. V shed 11 bases, J shed 8 bases, and the junction held 7 bases outside the gene matches. CDR1 is SEHNR and CDR2 is FQNEAQ in the germline V gene (reference sequence). The DNA for the CDR3 is TGTGCCGGAGTGGCTAGCGGGAGGGATGAGCAGTTCTTC. Translated: CAGVASGRDEQFF.

V and J are TRBV2 and TRBJ1-1, with D unclear. The V end lost 11 bases, the J end lost 0 bases, and 7 bases lay between the germline ends. Germline lookup yields CDR1 SNHLY and CDR2 FYNNEI. The CDR3 has 11 residues. As DNA, the CDR3 is TGTGCCTCTCAGTTGAACACTGAAGCTTTCTTT. Amino acid sequence: CASQLNTEAFF.

The rearrangement joins TRBV7-2 to TRBJ2-7; TRBD1 matches 7 bases. Germline CDR1 is SGHTA and CDR2 is FQGNSA. The CDR3 length is 14 residues. The ends lost 3 bases at V and 6 bases at J; junction bases unmatched: 8. The CDR3 DNA sequence: TGTGCCAGCAGCTTTCGAGGACAGGCGGGCGAGCAGTACTTC. Encoded protein: CASSFRGQAGEQYF.

The rearrangement links TRBV27 to TRBJ2-3, with 8 bases fitting TRBD2. This CDR3 has 14 residues. Germline V CDR1 and CDR2: MNHEY, SMNVEV (reference sequence). Trimming removed 5 bases from V and 7 bases from J; junction bases left unmatched: 8. CDR3 in DNA: TGTGCCAGCAGTGCAGCGGGAGCGGAGAATACGCAGTATTTT. Amino acids: CASSAAGAENTQYF.

The chain couples TRBV18 to TRBJ2-2; D may be TRBD1 or TRBD2 (6 bases each). The CDR3 consists of 17 residues. The V and J ends lost 6 bases and 5 bases respectively, with 22 bases between them. The germline CDR1 and CDR2 sequences are KGHSH and LQKENI. The CDR3 region is CASSLGTPGARTGELFF. Written as DNA, the CDR3 is TGTGCCAGCTCTCTCGGGACACCGGGGGCTAGGACCGGGGAGCTGTTTTTT. Supplemented by reference TRBV18 and TRBJ2-2, the full variable domain reads NAGVMQNPRHLVRRRGQEARLRCSPMKGHSHVYWYRQLPEEGLKFMVYLQKENIIDESGMPKERFSAEFPKEGPSILRIQQVVRGDSAAYFCASSLGTPGARTGELFFGEGSRLTVL.

This clone has only a few counts. The chain has TRBV19 and TRBJ1-5; D uncertain. Germline V CDR1 and CDR2: LNHDA, SQIVND (reference sequence). The CDR3 is 14 amino acids. Trimming removed 6 bases from V and 6 bases from J, with 15 bases in between. Here the CDR3 reads CASRPREFRQPQHF. In DNA form, the CDR3 reads TGTGCCAGTAGGCCCCGAGAGTTTCGTCAGCCCCAGCATTTT.

The rearrangement joins TRBV2 to TRBJ2-3, with D uncertain. The germline V and J ends were trimmed by 1 base and 0 bases, with 8 bases remaining between them. The CDR3 length is 15 residues. CDR1 SNHLY and CDR2 FYNNEI come from the germline V gene. CDR3 coding DNA: TGTGCCAGCAGTGAAGAGTGGTCTAGCACAGATACGCAGTATTTT. Translated, it gives CASSEEWSSTDTQYF.